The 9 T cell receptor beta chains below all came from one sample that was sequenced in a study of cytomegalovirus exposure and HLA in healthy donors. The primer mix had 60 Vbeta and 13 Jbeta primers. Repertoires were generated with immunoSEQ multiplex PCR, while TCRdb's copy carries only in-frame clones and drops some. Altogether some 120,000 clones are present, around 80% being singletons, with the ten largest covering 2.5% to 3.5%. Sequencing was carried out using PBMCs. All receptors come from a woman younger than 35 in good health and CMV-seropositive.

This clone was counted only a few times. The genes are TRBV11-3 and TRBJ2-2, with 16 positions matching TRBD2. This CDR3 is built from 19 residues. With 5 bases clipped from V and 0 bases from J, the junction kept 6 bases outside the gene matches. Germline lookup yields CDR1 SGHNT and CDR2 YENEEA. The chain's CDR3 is CASSRDGTSGGANTGELFF. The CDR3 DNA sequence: TGTGCCAGCAGCAGAGACGGGACTAGCGGGGGGGCGAACACCGGGGAGCTGTTTTTT.

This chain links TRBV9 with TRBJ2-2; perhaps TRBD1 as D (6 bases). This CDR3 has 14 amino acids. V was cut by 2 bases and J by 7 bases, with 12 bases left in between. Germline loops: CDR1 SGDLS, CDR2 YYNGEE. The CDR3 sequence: CASSVEQGYGELFF. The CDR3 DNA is TGTGCCAGCAGCGTCGAACAGGGATACGGGGAGCTGTTTTTT.

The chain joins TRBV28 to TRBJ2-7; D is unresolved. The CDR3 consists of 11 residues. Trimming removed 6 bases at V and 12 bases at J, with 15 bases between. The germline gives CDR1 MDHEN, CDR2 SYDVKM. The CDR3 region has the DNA TGTGCCAGCAGCCCTCACAGCAAAGGGTACTTC. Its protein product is CASSPHSKGYF.

CDR3 DNA: TGCGCCAGCAGCTTTGACAGGGGACCTGGGGCCAACGTCCTGACTTTC. Translating gives CASSFDRGPGANVLTF. The chain recombines TRBV5-1 with TRBJ2-6, with 8 positions matching TRBD1. The CDR3 is made up of 16 amino acids. Germline assignment: CDR1 SGHRS and CDR2 YFSETQ. Trimming at V came to 2 bases and at J to 2 bases, leaving 3 bases not matched to a gene.

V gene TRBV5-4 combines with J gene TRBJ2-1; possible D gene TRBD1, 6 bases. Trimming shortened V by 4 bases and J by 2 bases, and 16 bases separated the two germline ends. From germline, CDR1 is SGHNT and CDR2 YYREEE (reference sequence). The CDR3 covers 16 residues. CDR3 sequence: CASSDGQGQAYNEQFF. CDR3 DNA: TGTGCCAGCAGCGACGGGCAGGGGCAGGCCTACAATGAGCAGTTCTTC.

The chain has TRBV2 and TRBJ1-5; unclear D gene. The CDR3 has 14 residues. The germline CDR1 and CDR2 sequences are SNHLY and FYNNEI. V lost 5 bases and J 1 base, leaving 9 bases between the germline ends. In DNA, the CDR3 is TGTGCCAGCAGTCCCGGAGACAGCAATCAGCCCCAGCATTTT. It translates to CASSPGDSNQPQHF.

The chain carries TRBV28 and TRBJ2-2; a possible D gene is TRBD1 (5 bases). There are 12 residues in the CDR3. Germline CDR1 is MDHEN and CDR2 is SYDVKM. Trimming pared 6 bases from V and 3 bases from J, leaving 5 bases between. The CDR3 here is CASSRDTGELFF. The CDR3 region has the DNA TGTGCCAGCAGCAGGGACACCGGGGAGCTGTTTTTT. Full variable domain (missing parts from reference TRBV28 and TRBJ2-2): DVKVTQSSRYLVKRTGEKVFLECVQDMDHENMFWYRQDPGLGLRLIYFSYDVKMKEKGDIPEGYSVSREKKERFSLILESASTNQTSMYLCASSRDTGELFFGEGSRLTVL.

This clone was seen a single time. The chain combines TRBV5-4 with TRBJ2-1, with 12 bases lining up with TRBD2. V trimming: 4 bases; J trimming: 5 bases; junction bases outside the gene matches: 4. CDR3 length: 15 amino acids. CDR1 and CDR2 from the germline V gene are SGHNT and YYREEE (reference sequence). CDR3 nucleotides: TGTGCCAGCAGCGCCCTAGCGGGGGGGAACAATGAGCAGTTCTTC. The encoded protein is CASSALAGGNNEQFF.

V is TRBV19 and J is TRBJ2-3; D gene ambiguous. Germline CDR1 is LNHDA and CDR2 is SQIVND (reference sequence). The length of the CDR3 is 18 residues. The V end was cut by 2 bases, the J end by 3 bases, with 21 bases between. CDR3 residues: CASSIPSLWQRGTDTQYF. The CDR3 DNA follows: TGTGCCAGTAGTATACCCAGCCTTTGGCAGCGTGGGACAGATACGCAGTATTTT. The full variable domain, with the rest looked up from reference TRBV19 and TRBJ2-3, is DGGITQSPKYLFRKEGQNVTLSCEQNLNHDAMYWYRQDPGQGLRLIYYSQIVNDFQKGDIAEGYSVSREKKESFPLTVTSAQKNPTAFYLCASSIPSLWQRGTDTQYFGPGTRLTVL.